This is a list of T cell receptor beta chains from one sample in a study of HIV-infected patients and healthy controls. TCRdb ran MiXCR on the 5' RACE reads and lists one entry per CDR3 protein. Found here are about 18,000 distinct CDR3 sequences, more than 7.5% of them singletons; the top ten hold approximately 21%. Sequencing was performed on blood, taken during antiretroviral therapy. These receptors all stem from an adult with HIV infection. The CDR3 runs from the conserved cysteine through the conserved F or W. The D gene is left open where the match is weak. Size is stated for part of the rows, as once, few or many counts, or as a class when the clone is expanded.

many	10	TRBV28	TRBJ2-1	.	CASSLVEQFF	TGTGCCAGCAGTTTGGTTGAGCAGTTCTTC
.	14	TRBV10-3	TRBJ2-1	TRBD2	CAISESGGVNEQFF	TGTGCCATCAGTGAGTCGGGAGGGGTCAATGAGCAGTTCTTC
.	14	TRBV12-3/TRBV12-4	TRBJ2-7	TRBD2	CASSLGGGSYEQYF	TGTGCCAGCAGTTTAGGCGGGGGATCCTACGAGCAGTACTTC
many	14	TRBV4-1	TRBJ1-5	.	CASSTTDGNQPQHF	TGCGCCAGCAGCACGACAGATGGCAATCAGCCCCAGCATTTT
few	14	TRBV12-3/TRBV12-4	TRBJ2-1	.	CASSLFSSLNEQFF	TGTGCCAGCAGTTTATTCTCGTCACTCAATGAGCAGTTCTTC
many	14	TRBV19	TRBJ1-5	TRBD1	CASSGTGGRQPQHF	TGTGCCAGTAGTGGGACAGGGGGCCGGCAGCCCCAGCATTTT
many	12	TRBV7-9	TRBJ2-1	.	CASSSQHNEQFF	TGTGCCAGCAGCTCCCAGCACAATGAGCAGTTCTTC
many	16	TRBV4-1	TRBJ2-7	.	CASSQEPPAFPYEQYF	TGCGCCAGCAGCCAAGAACCCCCAGCGTTCCCCTACGAGCAGTACTTC
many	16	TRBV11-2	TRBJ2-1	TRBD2	CASSIIPSGPYNEQFF	TGTGCCAGCAGCATTATCCCTAGCGGGCCCTACAATGAGCAGTTCTTC
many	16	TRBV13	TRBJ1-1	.	CASRLKMDLLGSEAFF	TGTGCCAGCAGACTGAAGATGGACCTTCTTGGGAGTGAAGCTTTCTTT
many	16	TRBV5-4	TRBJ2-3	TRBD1	CASSLALTGSQDTQYF	TGTGCCAGCAGCTTGGCATTGACAGGGTCCCAAGATACGCAGTATTTT
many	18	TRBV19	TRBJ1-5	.	CASSIDGMRGIGNQPQHF	TGTGCCAGTAGTATAGATGGGATGAGAGGGATTGGCAATCAGCCCCAGCATTTT
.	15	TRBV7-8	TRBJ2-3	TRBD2	CASSPSGGPTDTQYF	TGTGCCAGCAGCCCCAGCGGGGGACCAACAGATACGCAGTATTTT
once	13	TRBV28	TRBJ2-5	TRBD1	CASRDRVTETQYF	TGTGCCAGCCGGGACAGGGTTACGGAGACCCAGTACTTC
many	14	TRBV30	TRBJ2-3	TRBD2	CAWSVLAGTDTQYF	TGTGCCTGGAGTGTACTAGCGGGAACAGATACGCAGTATTTT
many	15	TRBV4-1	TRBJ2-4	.	CASSPGVEGKNIQYF	TGCGCCAGCAGTCCGGGGGTTGAGGGCAAAAACATTCAGTACTTC
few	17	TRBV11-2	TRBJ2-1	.	CASSLDPGQVSSDEQFF	TGTGCCAGCAGCTTAGATCCGGGGCAGGTGTCGAGCGATGAGCAGTTCTTC
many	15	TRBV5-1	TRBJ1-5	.	CASSLEGSAHQPQHF	TGCGCCAGCAGCTTGGAGGGCAGTGCCCATCAGCCCCAGCATTTT
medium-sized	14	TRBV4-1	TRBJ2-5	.	CASSHPGPEETQYF	TGCGCCAGCAGCCACCCGGGACCCGAAGAGACCCAGTACTTC
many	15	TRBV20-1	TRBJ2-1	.	CSARGSVVGWDEQFF	TGCAGTGCTAGAGGTTCGGTGGTAGGTTGGGATGAGCAGTTCTTC
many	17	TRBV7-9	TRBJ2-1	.	CASSLIEEGSSYNEQFF	TGTGCCAGCAGCTTAATTGAGGAAGGGAGCTCCTACAATGAGCAGTTCTTC
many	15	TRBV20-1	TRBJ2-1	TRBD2	CSAVDPSGSGNEQFF	TGCAGTGCTGTGGATCCTAGCGGGAGTGGGAATGAGCAGTTCTTC
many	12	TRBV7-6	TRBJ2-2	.	CASSFDTGELFF	TGTGCCAGCAGCTTTGACACCGGGGAGCTGTTTTTT
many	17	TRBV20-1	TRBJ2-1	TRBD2	CSASTSGGAVSYNEQFF	TGCAGTGCTAGTACTAGCGGGGGGGCTGTCTCCTACAATGAGCAGTTCTTC
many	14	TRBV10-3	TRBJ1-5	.	CAIKEGGLNQPQHF	TGTGCCATCAAAGAGGGGGGTCTCAATCAGCCCCAGCATTTT
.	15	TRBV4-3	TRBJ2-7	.	CASSQDSGSKYEQYF	TGCGCCAGCAGCCAAGATTCTGGCAGCAAGTACGAGCAGTACTTC
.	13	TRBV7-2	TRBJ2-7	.	CASSSGSGNEQYF	TGTGCCAGCAGCTCCGGGTCAGGCAACGAGCAGTACTTC
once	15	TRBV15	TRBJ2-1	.	CATSRGEDFYNEQFF	TGTGCCACCAGCAGAGGAGAGGACTTCTACAATGAGCAGTTCTTC
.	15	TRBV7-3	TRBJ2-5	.	CASSLFGVTQETQYF	TGTGCCAGCAGCTTATTTGGGGTGACTCAAGAGACCCAGTACTTC
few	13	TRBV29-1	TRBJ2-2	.	CSVRVKEHRELFF	TGCAGCGTCCGGGTCAAAGAACACCGGGAGCTGTTTTTT
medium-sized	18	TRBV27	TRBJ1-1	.	CASSLSSWGELRNTEAFF	TGTGCCAGCAGTTTATCATCATGGGGGGAGCTTAGGAACACTGAAGCTTTCTTT
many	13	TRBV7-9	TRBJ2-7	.	CASSPGVEVEQYF	TGTGCCAGCAGCCCTGGAGTTGAAGTCGAGCAGTACTTC
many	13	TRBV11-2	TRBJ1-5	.	CASSLVHHQPQHF	TGTGCCAGCAGCTTAGTACACCATCAGCCCCAGCATTTT
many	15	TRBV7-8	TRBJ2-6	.	CASRLLSSGANVLTF	TGTGCCAGTCGGCTGCTTAGCTCTGGGGCCAACGTCCTGACTTTC
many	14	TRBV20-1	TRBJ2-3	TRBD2	CSAFKRGGKDTQYF	TGCAGTGCTTTCAAGCGGGGGGGCAAAGATACGCAGTATTTT
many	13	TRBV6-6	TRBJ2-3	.	CASTLSDPDTQYF	TGTGCCAGCACCCTCTCTGACCCAGATACGCAGTATTTT
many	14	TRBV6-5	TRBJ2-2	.	CASSGGTNTGELFF	TGTGCCAGCAGTGGAGGGACGAACACCGGGGAGCTGTTTTTT
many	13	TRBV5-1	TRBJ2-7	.	CASRINSDYEQYF	TGCGCCAGCCGGATTAATTCAGACTACGAGCAGTACTTC
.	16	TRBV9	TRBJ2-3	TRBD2	CASSVAISGDADTQYF	TGTGCCAGCAGCGTAGCTATTAGCGGGGATGCGGATACGCAGTATTTT
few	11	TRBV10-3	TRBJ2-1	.	CAISEGNEQFF	TGTGCCATCAGTGAGGGCAATGAGCAGTTCTTC
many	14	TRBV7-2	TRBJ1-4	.	CASSLDTTNEKLFF	TGTGCCAGCAGCTTGGATACCACTAATGAAAAACTGTTTTTT
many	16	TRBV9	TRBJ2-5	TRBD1	CASSAPITGDGETQYF	TGTGCCAGCAGCGCCCCAATTACAGGGGACGGGGAGACCCAGTACTTC
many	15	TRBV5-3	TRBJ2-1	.	CARSLGEVSYNEQFF	TGTGCCAGAAGCTTGGGGGAGGTTTCCTACAATGAGCAGTTCTTC
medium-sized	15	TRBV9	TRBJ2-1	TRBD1	CASSAPGTGSQEQFF	TGTGCCAGCAGCGCGCCCGGGACAGGGTCTCAGGAGCAGTTCTTC
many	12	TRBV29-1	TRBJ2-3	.	CSATYSTDTQYF	TGCAGCGCCACATACAGCACAGATACGCAGTATTTT
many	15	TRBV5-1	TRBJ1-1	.	CASSLRVSLGTEAFF	TGCGCCAGCAGCTTGAGGGTCTCCCTGGGGACTGAAGCTTTCTTT
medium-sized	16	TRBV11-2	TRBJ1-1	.	CASSLVMGEKNTEAFF	TGTGCCAGCAGCTTAGTAATGGGAGAGAAGAACACTGAAGCTTTCTTT
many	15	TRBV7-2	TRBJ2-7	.	CASSPAGKPFYEQYF	TGTGCCAGCAGCCCCGCGGGGAAACCCTTCTACGAGCAGTACTTC
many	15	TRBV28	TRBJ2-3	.	CASSSRTGSTDTQYF	TGTGCCAGCAGTTCTCGAACAGGTAGCACAGATACGCAGTATTTT
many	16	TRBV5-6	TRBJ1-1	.	CASSKMGGGDDTEAFF	TGTGCCAGCAGCAAAATGGGGGGGGGCGATGACACTGAAGCTTTCTTT
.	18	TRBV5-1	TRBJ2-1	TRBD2	CASSFSGSGVSSYNEQFF	TGCGCCAGCAGCTTTAGCGGTAGCGGGGTAAGCTCCTACAATGAGCAGTTCTTC
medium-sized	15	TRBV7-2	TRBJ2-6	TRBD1	CASTLQGSGANVLTF	TGTGCCAGCACCTTACAGGGGTCCGGGGCCAACGTCCTGACTTTC
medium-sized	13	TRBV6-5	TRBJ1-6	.	CASSTGRNSPLHF	TGTGCCAGCAGTACAGGGAGGAATTCACCCCTCCACTTT
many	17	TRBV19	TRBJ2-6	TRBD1	CASSIHLTGAGANVLTF	TGTGCCAGTAGTATCCATCTAACAGGGGCTGGGGCCAACGTCCTGACTTTC
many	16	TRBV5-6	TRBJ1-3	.	CASSWGPPSSGNTIYF	TGTGCCAGCAGCTGGGGACCTCCGAGCTCTGGAAACACCATATATTTT
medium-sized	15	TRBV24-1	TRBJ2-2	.	CATSAPTRDTGELFF	TGTGCCACCAGTGCCCCGACCCGGGACACCGGGGAGCTGTTTTTT
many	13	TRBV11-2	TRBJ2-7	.	CASSPPNTYEQYF	TGTGCCAGCAGCCCCCCGAATACCTACGAGCAGTACTTC
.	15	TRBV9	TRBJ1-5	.	CASSPYLGLGQPQHF	TGTGCCAGCAGCCCCTATTTGGGGCTCGGGCAGCCCCAGCATTTT
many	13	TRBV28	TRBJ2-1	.	CASSFTLGTEQFF	TGTGCCAGCAGTTTCACACTCGGGACAGAGCAGTTCTTC